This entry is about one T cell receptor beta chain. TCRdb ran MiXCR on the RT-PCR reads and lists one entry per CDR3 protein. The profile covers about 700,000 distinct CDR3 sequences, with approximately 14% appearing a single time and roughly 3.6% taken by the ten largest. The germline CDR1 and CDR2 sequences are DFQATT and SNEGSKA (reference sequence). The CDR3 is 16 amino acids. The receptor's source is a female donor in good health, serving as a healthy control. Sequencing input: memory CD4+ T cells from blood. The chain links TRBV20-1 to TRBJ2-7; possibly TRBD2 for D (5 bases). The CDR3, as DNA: TGCAGGGTCCGGAAGGGCCGGCGAGAGGGTTCCTACGAGCAGTACTTC. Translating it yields CRVRKGRREGSYEQYF.